These 27 T cell receptor beta chains were all obtained from the same sample, sequenced in a study of blood T cell repertoires in COVID-19. Assay used: immunoSEQ multiplex PCR; TCRdb lists only in-frame clones, some missing. The sample contains under 55,000 clones, around 90% of which appear only once. The source material was peripheral blood. The origin of the receptors is an elderly woman with active COVID-19.

J is TRBJ2-5 and V is TRBV7-2, with a tentative D call TRBD2 (5 bases). This CDR3 is 14 amino acids long. The V and J ends lost 5 bases and 5 bases respectively, with 15 bases between them. CDR1 SGHTA and CDR2 FQGNSA come from the germline V gene. In nucleotides, the CDR3 is TGTGCCAGCAGCCTCACTAGTATATGGGAGACCCAGTACTTC. Its protein is CASSLTSIWETQYF.

The rearrangement uses TRBV6-5 and TRBJ1-1, with D unclear. V lost 7 bases, J lost 6 bases, and 9 bases lay in between. The V gene's germline CDR1 is MNHEY and CDR2 SVGAGI. The CDR3 sequence is 11 residues long. Here the CDR3 DNA reads TGTGCCAGCATTCAGGTCCCTGAAGCTTTCTTT. This encodes CASIQVPEAFF.

The CDR3 sequence is CASRGQGGNQPQHF. CDR3 DNA: TGTGCCAGCAGGGGACAGGGGGGCAATCAGCCCCAGCATTTT. This chain links TRBV2 with TRBJ1-5, with 11 positions matching TRBD1. CDR3 length: 14 amino acids. Germline CDR1 is SNHLY and CDR2 is FYNNEI. The junction had 0 bases not matched to a gene; V was cut back by 6 bases and J by 2 bases.

V and J are TRBV19 and TRBJ1-4, with 8 bases matching TRBD1. Germline CDR1 and CDR2: LNHDA and SQIVND (reference sequence). The CDR3 is 14 residues long. J lost 7 bases, V lost 7 bases, and 8 bases had no gene match. The CDR3 loop is CASTSGGIGEKLFF. CDR3 nucleotides: TGTGCCAGTACCTCAGGGGGCATAGGTGAAAAACTGTTTTTT.

The chain combines TRBV5-4 with TRBJ1-4; D is possibly TRBD1 (6 bases). V was clipped by 2 bases and J by 5 bases, with 10 bases between them. The CDR3 extends over 14 amino acids. Germline V gene sequence: CDR1 SGHNT, CDR2 YYREEE (reference sequence). CDR3 protein: CASSFGQQNEKLFF. The CDR3 region has the DNA TGTGCCAGCAGCTTTGGACAGCAGAATGAAAAACTGTTTTTT.

This sequence joins TRBV12-3 or TRBV12-4 and TRBJ2-1; 9 bases fit TRBD1. V lost 5 bases and J lost 10; bases outside the gene matches: 6. The CDR3 sequence is 13 residues long. The CDR3 loop is CASSSTGGREQFF. The CDR3 DNA reads as TGTGCCAGCAGTAGCACAGGGGGCCGCGAGCAGTTCTTC.

The J gene is TRBJ1-6, the V gene TRBV16; D not resolved. Germline CDR1 KGHSY, CDR2 FQNENV. The CDR3 runs to 16 residues. The V and J ends lost 2 bases and 0 bases respectively, with 8 bases between them. CDR3 coding DNA: TGTGCCAGCAGCCAAGTAGCGAGCTCCTATAATTCACCCCTCCACTTT. Its protein is CASSQVASSYNSPLHF.

V is TRBV13 and J is TRBJ2-1; 7 bases match TRBD2. The V gene's germline CDR1 is PRHDT and CDR2 FYEKMQ (reference sequence). Trimming removed 6 bases from V and 3 bases from J; junction bases left unmatched: 5. The CDR3 has 14 residues. CDR3 DNA sequence: TGTGCCAGCAGGCCCAGGGACTACTACAATGAGCAGTTCTTC. Protein: CASRPRDYYNEQFF.

This chain uses TRBV9 with TRBJ1-2; the D is unclear. CDR1 SGDLS and CDR2 YYNGEE come from the germline V gene. V lost 3 bases to trimming and J lost 8 bases, with 8 bases between them. There are 11 residues in the CDR3. CDR3 sequence reads: CASSARGGYTF. CDR3 nucleotide sequence: TGTGCCAGCAGCGCCCGAGGAGGCTACACCTTC.

The genes are TRBV5-1 and TRBJ1-1, with D possibly matching TRBD1 (6 bases). Per the germline V gene, CDR1 is SGHRS and CDR2 is YFSETQ. This CDR3 spans 15 amino acids. V lost 1 base to trimming and J lost 1 base, with 11 bases between them. DNA for the CDR3: TGCGCCAGCAGCTTGTTAGGACAGTGGAACACTGAAGCTTTCTTT. Protein sequence: CASSLLGQWNTEAFF.

The J gene is TRBJ2-3, the V gene TRBV24-1, with 9 positions matching TRBD1. CDR1 and CDR2 from the germline V gene are KGHDR and SFDVKD. This CDR3 has 13 residues. V gave up 9 bases and J gave up 6 bases; unmatched junction bases: 6. The CDR3 loop is CATYPGQGDTQYF. CDR3 in DNA: TGTGCCACCTATCCGGGACAGGGCGATACGCAGTATTTT.

The rearrangement links TRBV7-6 to TRBJ1-6, with TRBD1 as a possible D gene (6 bases). Trimming took 4 bases from V and 9 from J, leaving 13 bases between them. The germline CDR1 and CDR2 sequences are SGHVS and FNYEAQ. The CDR3 loop spans 14 amino acids. CDR3 sequence (DNA): TGTGCCAGCAGCTCAAGTACAGGGAGTTCACCCCTCCACTTT. Translated, it gives CASSSSTGSSPLHF.

This CDR3 reads CASSFGSGGVADTQYF. For the CDR3, the DNA is TGTGCCAGCAGCTTCGGTAGCGGGGGGGTGGCAGATACGCAGTATTTT. The chain joins TRBV7-2 to TRBJ2-3, with TRBD2 identical over 11 bases. V lost 3 bases to trimming and J lost 4 bases; unmatched junction nucleotides: 6. The CDR3 has 16 residues. Germline V gene data show CDR1 as SGHTA and CDR2 as FQGNSA.

This chain uses TRBV25-1 with TRBJ1-3; TRBD1 agrees at 11 bases. From germline, CDR1 is MGHDK and CDR2 SYGVNS. CDR3 length: 14 residues. The V and J ends lost 6 bases and 4 bases, in that order; junction bases with no gene match: 2. CDR3 coding DNA: TGTGCCAGCAGGCGGACAGGGGGCGGAAACACCATATATTTT. This translates into CASRRTGGGNTIYF.

The chain has TRBV28 and TRBJ1-2, with TRBD1 matching 7 bases. This CDR3 comprises 17 residues. Germline V gene lookup returns CDR1 MDHEN and CDR2 SYDVKM. After removal of 4 bases from V and 6 bases from J, the junction contained 17 bases not matched to a gene. This chain's CDR3 is CASSSLNLNRGVDGYTF. The CDR3 DNA follows: TGTGCCAGCAGTTCCCTCAACCTTAACAGGGGAGTGGATGGCTACACCTTC.

This chain uses TRBV7-2 with TRBJ2-2, with D maybe TRBD2 (6 bases). Germline CDR1 is SGHTA and CDR2 is FQGNSA. Trimming took off 6 bases at V and 1 base at J, with 9 bases between the two ends. The CDR3 has 14 residues. The CDR3 protein is CASRGLLNTGELFF. The CDR3 region has the DNA TGTGCCAGCAGAGGACTACTGAACACCGGGGAGCTGTTTTTT.

The genes are TRBV21-1 and TRBJ2-7; TRBD1, the table's D call, lacks a check against the DNA. TRBV21-1 is assigned pseudogene status. The CDR3 is made up of 16 amino acids. CDR3 DNA sequence: TGTGCCAGCAGCAAAGCGTTCGACAGGGAATTCTACGAGCAGTACTTC. Its protein is CASSKAFDREFYEQYF.

This rearrangement joins TRBV6-5 to TRBJ1-2; a weak D match, TRBD1 (5 bases). The germline V gene encodes CDR1 MNHEY and CDR2 SVGAGI. CDR3 length: 13 amino acids. The V and J ends lost 4 bases and 5 bases respectively, with 11 bases between them. This CDR3 reads CASSSRQGYGYTF. The CDR3 DNA is TGTGCCAGCAGTTCCCGCCAGGGATATGGCTACACCTTC.

The CDR3 DNA sequence: TGTGCCACCAGTGATCGGCAGGGGAATGGCTACACCTTC. This encodes CATSDRQGNGYTF. The chain combines TRBV24-1 with TRBJ1-2; D is possibly TRBD1 (6 bases). This CDR3 is built from 13 residues. CDR1 and CDR2 from the germline V gene are KGHDR and SFDVKD. Trimming left V 3 bases short and J 6 bases short, with 10 bases between.

The chain links TRBV6-5 to TRBJ2-7, with a possible D match to TRBD2 (6 bases). There are 14 residues in the CDR3. Germline V gene lookup returns CDR1 MNHEY and CDR2 SVGAGI. Between the trimmed V and J ends, which lost 5 bases and 5 bases, there was a span of 16 bases. The CDR3 bases are TGTGCCAGCAGTATCGCCGCGGGGTTCGACGAGCAGTACTTC. This gives the protein CASSIAAGFDEQYF.

This rearrangement joins TRBV28 to TRBJ2-7, with TRBD1 identical over 8 bases. The junction had 12 bases not matched to a gene; V was cut back by 4 bases and J by 7 bases. Germline V lookup: CDR1 MDHEN, CDR2 SYDVKM. The CDR3 covers 15 residues. The chain's CDR3 is CASSSILDRAREQYF. The CDR3 DNA sequence: TGTGCCAGCAGTTCAATACTGGACAGGGCGCGGGAGCAGTACTTC.

This chain connects TRBV19 to TRBJ2-3; D call uncertain. CDR3 size: 12 residues. Per germline, CDR1 LNHDA and CDR2 SQIVND (reference sequence). Trimming took off 5 bases at V and 3 bases at J, with 6 bases between the two ends. CDR3 sequence: CASSGETDTQYF. CDR3 bases: TGTGCCAGTAGTGGAGAAACAGATACGCAGTATTTT. The entire variable domain, with the rest obtained from reference TRBV19 and TRBJ2-3, is as follows: DGGITQSPKYLFRKEGQNVTLSCEQNLNHDAMYWYRQDPGQGLRLIYYSQIVNDFQKGDIAEGYSVSREKKESFPLTVTSAQKNPTAFYLCASSGETDTQYFGPGTRLTVL.

The rearrangement links TRBV18 to TRBJ2-5, with D perhaps matching TRBD2 (7 bases). The germline gives CDR1 KGHSH, CDR2 LQKENI. V was clipped by 3 bases and J by 5 bases, with 16 bases between them. This CDR3 has 15 residues. Written as DNA, the CDR3 is TGTGCCAGCTCACCCCGGGGGGCGAAGAGCGAGACCCAGTACTTC. Protein product: CASSPRGAKSETQYF.

This clone was seen a handful of times. The CDR3, as DNA: TGTGCCAGCAGTTCCCGGCGGGGGGCCACAGATACGCAGTATTTT. It translates to CASSSRRGATDTQYF. The chain couples TRBV6-6 to TRBJ2-3; 8 nucleotides line up with TRBD2. This CDR3 spans 15 amino acids. With V trimmed by 4 bases and J by 2 bases, 5 bases remained unmatched. Germline V gene sequence: CDR1 MNHNY, CDR2 SVGAGI (reference sequence).

The CDR3 sequence: CASSLAVSTDTQYF. As DNA, the CDR3 is TGTGCCAGCTCCTTAGCGGTAAGCACAGATACGCAGTATTTT. The V call is TRBV18, the J call TRBJ2-3, with D possibly TRBD2 on 6 matching bases. The ends were cut back, 6 bases at V and 0 bases at J, with 10 bases in the middle. This CDR3 has 14 amino acids. CDR1 and CDR2 from the germline V gene are KGHSH and LQKENI.

The chain recombines TRBV6-5 with TRBJ1-2, with 9 bases matching TRBD1. V lost 2 bases and J lost 6; bases outside the gene matches: 4. This CDR3 has 14 residues. Germline values: CDR1 MNHEY, CDR2 SVGAGI. The CDR3 DNA reads TGTGCCAGCAGTTACAGAGGGACAGGGCATGGCTACACCTTC. Translating gives CASSYRGTGHGYTF.

The V call is TRBV5-5, the J call TRBJ1-1, with D perhaps matching TRBD1 (5 bases). The CDR3 covers 14 residues. Germline-derived CDR1 and CDR2 are SGHKS and YYEKEE (reference sequence). V was trimmed by 2 bases and J by 6 bases, leaving 14 bases between them. The CDR3 spells CASSLVGRSAEAFF. The CDR3 region has the DNA TGTGCCAGCAGCTTAGTGGGGCGGAGTGCTGAAGCTTTCTTT.